This T cell receptor beta chain comes out of a study of blood T cell repertoires in COVID-19. Sequenced by immunoSEQ multiplex PCR; TCRdb stores in-frame clones only, minus some. The table lists nearly 350,000 clones, about 86% of them singletons, with about 3% in the top ten. Germline V CDR1 and CDR2: KGHDR, SFDVKD. This CDR3 has 15 residues. Between the trimmed V and J ends, which lost 4 bases and 2 bases, there was a span of 10 bases. The chain recombines TRBV24-1 with TRBJ2-2; unclear D gene. The sequencing sample was made of peripheral blood. The sequence derives from a man younger than 40 with active or convalescent COVID-19. The chain's CDR3 is CATSDPTRNTGELFF. CDR3 DNA: TGTGCCACCAGTGACCCGACAAGAAACACCGGGGAGCTGTTTTTT.